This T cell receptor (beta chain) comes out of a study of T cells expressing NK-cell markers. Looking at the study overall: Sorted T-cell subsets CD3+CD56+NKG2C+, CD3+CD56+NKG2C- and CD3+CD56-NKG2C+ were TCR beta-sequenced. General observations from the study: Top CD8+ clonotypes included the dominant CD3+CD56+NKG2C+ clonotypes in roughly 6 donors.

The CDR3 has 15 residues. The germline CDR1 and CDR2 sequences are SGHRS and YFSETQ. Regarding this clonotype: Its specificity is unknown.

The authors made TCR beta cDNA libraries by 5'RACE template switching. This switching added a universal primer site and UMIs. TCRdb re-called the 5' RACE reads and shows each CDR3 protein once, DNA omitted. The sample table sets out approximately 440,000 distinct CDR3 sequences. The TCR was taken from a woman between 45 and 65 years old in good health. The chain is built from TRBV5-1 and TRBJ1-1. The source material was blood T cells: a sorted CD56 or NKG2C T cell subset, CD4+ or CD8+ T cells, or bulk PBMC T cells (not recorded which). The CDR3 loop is CASIPLGAVNTEAFF. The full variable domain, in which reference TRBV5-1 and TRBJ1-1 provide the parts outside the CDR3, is KAGVTQTPRYLIKTRGQQVTLSCSPISGHRSVSWYQQTPGQGLQFLFEYFSETQRNKGNFPGRFSGRQFSNSRSEMNVSTLELGDSALYLCASIPLGAVNTEAFFGQGTRLTVV.